The 27 T cell receptor beta chains below come from one sample, sequenced in a study of Ad26.COV2.S vaccination and SARS-CoV-2 variants. Clones were read by immunoSEQ multiplex PCR, and TCRdb kept only the in-frame ones, dropping some. This repertoire shows hundreds of thousands of clones, approximately 88% found once; its top ten account for over 1.3%. Indicated treatment: roughly 18 received Ad26.COV2.S at low or high dose, single or two shots; a few received placebo; per-sample allocation not given. Sampling occurred on day 63 after the first vaccine or placebo injection. The starting material was peripheral blood, obtained in a trial of Ad26.COV2.S vaccine versus placebo. Source of these receptors: a person between 18 and 60 years old who received the Ad26.COV2.S COVID-19 vaccine or a placebo.

This clone has more than one count but fewer than ten. The sample carries other DNA sequences with the same CDR3. The genes are TRBV19 and TRBJ2-7; D possibly corresponds to TRBD2 (6 bases). V lost 3 bases to trimming and J lost 1 base, with 13 bases between them. Germline CDR1 and CDR2: LNHDA and SQIVND (reference sequence). This CDR3 is built from 15 residues. The CDR3 DNA reads as TGTGCCAGTAGTATCGGCGGGACCGCTTCCTACGAGCAGTACTTC. Its translation is CASSIGGTASYEQYF.

The chain joins TRBV5-6 to TRBJ2-7, with D tentatively TRBD2 (7 bases). The V and J ends lost 4 bases and 2 bases respectively, with 13 bases between them. The V gene's germline CDR1 is SGHDT and CDR2 YYEEEE. CDR3 length: 14 amino acids. The CDR3 loop reads CASSRGEGTYEQYF. The CDR3 DNA follows: TGTGCCAGCAGCAGGGGGGAGGGGACCTACGAGCAGTACTTC.

There are many counts of this clone. V gene TRBV19 combines with J gene TRBJ1-1; D not certain. Germline V gene lookup returns CDR1 LNHDA and CDR2 SQIVND (reference sequence). The CDR3 runs to 15 residues. V was cut by 5 bases and J by 6 bases, with 19 bases left in between. The CDR3, as DNA: TGTGCCAGTAGTCTGATGTCGGTGGTAGGAGCTGAAGCTTTCTTT. Residues: CASSLMSVVGAEAFF.

V gene TRBV5-1 combines with J gene TRBJ2-1; 10 bases line up with TRBD1. This CDR3 is 15 amino acids long. Germline-derived CDR1 and CDR2 are SGHRS and YFSETQ. After removal of 3 bases from V and 7 bases from J, the junction contained 7 bases not matched to a gene. The DNA of the CDR3 is TGCGCCAGCAGCTGGGGGACAGGGGTTTCGAATGAGCAGTTCTTC. Residues: CASSWGTGVSNEQFF.

The chain employs TRBV5-5 and TRBJ2-7, with 12 bases lining up with TRBD1. The V gene's germline CDR1 is SGHKS and CDR2 YYEKEE (reference sequence). V shed 4 bases and J 5 bases; nucleotides not matched to a gene: 4. The CDR3 runs to 14 residues. CDR3 sequence: CASSPGTGGDEQYF. The CDR3 DNA reads as TGTGCCAGCAGCCCGGGGACAGGGGGCGACGAGCAGTACTTC.

This clone has only a few counts. The rearrangement uses TRBV3-1 (or the pseudogene TRBV3-2) and TRBJ2-7, with 10 bases fitting TRBD1. The germline gives CDR1 LGHDT, CDR2 YNNKEL (reference sequence). The CDR3 contains 16 residues. J was trimmed by 2 bases and V by 4 bases; bases with no gene match: 8. This CDR3 is CASSPRSGTGAYEQYF. The CDR3 DNA reads as TGTGCCAGCAGCCCTCGCTCCGGGACAGGGGCCTACGAGCAGTACTTC.

This clone has just a few counts. The V and J genes are TRBV7-8 and TRBJ2-1; 7 nucleotides line up with TRBD2. This CDR3 contains 15 residues. The trim removed 4 bases at V and 0 bases at J, leaving 3 bases unmatched. Looked up from germline, CDR1 is SGHVS and CDR2 is FQNEAQ. The chain's CDR3 is CASSWRESSYNEQFF. CDR3 sequence (DNA): TGTGCCAGCAGCTGGCGGGAGAGCTCCTACAATGAGCAGTTCTTC.

The rearrangement uses TRBV5-1 and TRBJ1-2; no clear D gene. With 0 bases removed from V and 14 bases from J, the gap between germline ends came to 23 bases. The CDR3 totals 15 residues. CDR1 SGHRS and CDR2 YFSETQ come from the germline V gene. This chain's CDR3 is CASSLAAGQKKLGTF. The CDR3 DNA follows: TGCGCCAGCAGCTTGGCGGCCGGTCAAAAAAAGCTTGGGACCTTC.

This clone was detected only a few times. The sample carries other DNA sequences with the same CDR3. The chain combines TRBV6-2 or TRBV6-3 with TRBJ1-2; the D is unclear. The CDR3 length is 12 residues. Trimming shortened V by 0 bases and J by 4 bases, and 3 bases separated the two germline ends. The germline V gene encodes CDR1 MNHEY and CDR2 SVGEGT. DNA of the CDR3: TGTGCCAGCAGTTACTCGGGCTATGGCTACACCTTC. Encoded protein: CASSYSGYGYTF.

J is TRBJ2-1 and V is TRBV10-1; 11 nucleotides align to TRBD2. This CDR3 is built from 18 residues. The germline V gene encodes CDR1 WNHNN and CDR2 SYGVQD (reference sequence). The ends lost 2 bases at V and 5 bases at J; junction bases unmatched: 11. The CDR3: CASSEGQDSGRAHNEQFF. CDR3 sequence (DNA): TGCGCCAGCAGTGAGGGACAGGATAGCGGGAGGGCTCACAATGAGCAGTTCTTC.

The V call is TRBV4-2, the J call TRBJ1-1; weak D call: TRBD1 (6 bases). CDR1 is LGHNA, CDR2 YNFKEQ, per germline. There are 14 residues in the CDR3. Trimming pared 4 bases from V and 6 bases from J, leaving 15 bases between. CDR3 nucleotide sequence: TGTGCCAGCAGCCCATTCCTAGGGGGACCTGAAGCTTTCTTT. Its translation is CASSPFLGGPEAFF.

The chain uses TRBV19 and TRBJ1-5; D unresolved. The germline V gene has CDR1 LNHDA and CDR2 SQIVND (reference sequence). This CDR3 is built from 15 residues. Between the trimmed V and J ends, which lost 10 bases and 2 bases, there was a span of 18 bases. The DNA for the CDR3 is TGTGCCACATTAGAGCGGGGTGGGGGCAATCAGCCCCAGCATTTT. This gives the protein CATLERGGGNQPQHF. Full variable domain (remainder filled in from reference TRBV19 and TRBJ1-5): DGGITQSPKYLFRKEGQNVTLSCEQNLNHDAMYWYRQDPGQGLRLIYYSQIVNDFQKGDIAEGYSVSREKKESFPLTVTSAQKNPTAFYLCATLERGGGNQPQHFGDGTRLSIL.

On this clone: Distinct nucleotide sequences in the sample also encode this CDR3. The rearrangement links TRBV6-5 to TRBJ1-2, with a possible D match to TRBD1 (6 bases). V was cut by 6 bases and J by 5 bases, with 10 bases left in between. CDR1 and CDR2 from the germline V gene are MNHEY and SVGAGI. The CDR3 is 12 residues long. The DNA for the CDR3 is TGTGCCAGCAGCCTACAGGGTTATGGCTACACCTTC. This translates into CASSLQGYGYTF.

The chain uses TRBV7-2 and TRBJ1-2; D unresolved. CDR1 and CDR2 (germline): SGHTA, FQGNSA. There are 13 residues in the CDR3. V lost 2 bases and J 1 base, leaving 5 bases between the germline ends. The DNA for the CDR3 is TGTGCCAGCAGCTTAAGGGATAACTATGGCTACACCTTC. Encoded protein: CASSLRDNYGYTF.

CDR3 sequence (DNA): TGTGCCAGCAGTTTCGGGACTAGCGGAAATACGCAGTATTTT. Translation gives CASSFGTSGNTQYF. The chain has TRBV6-5 and TRBJ2-3; 11 nucleotides match TRBD2. This CDR3 spans 14 amino acids. V shed 4 bases and J 7 bases; nucleotides not matched to a gene: 4. The germline V gene encodes CDR1 MNHEY and CDR2 SVGAGI.

In its sample, this clone was seen once. Other DNA sequences in this sample translate to the same CDR3. This rearrangement joins TRBV3-1 (or the pseudogene TRBV3-2) to TRBJ2-1, with 10 bases that match TRBD2. V was clipped by 4 bases and J by 4 bases; unmatched bases: 4. The CDR3 covers 15 residues. CDR1 and CDR2 from the germline V gene are LGHDT and YNNKEL (reference sequence). CDR3 protein: CASSPGLAEYNEQFF. Here the CDR3 DNA reads TGTGCCAGCAGCCCAGGACTAGCGGAGTACAATGAGCAGTTCTTC.

J is TRBJ2-2 and V is TRBV7-6; the D is unclear. Germline values: CDR1 SGHVS, CDR2 FNYEAQ. The length of the CDR3 is 16 residues. The V end lost 1 base, the J end lost 4 bases, and 13 bases lay between the germline ends. Here the CDR3 DNA reads TGTGCCAGCAGCTTAGTTGTGAGCGTCAGCACCGGGGAGCTGTTTTTT. Translating it yields CASSLVVSVSTGELFF.

The table lists this clone with a count of one. The chain couples TRBV10-3 to TRBJ2-1, with D perhaps TRBD2 (6 bases). Trimming removed 5 bases at V and 0 bases at J, with 11 bases between. Per germline, CDR1 ENHRY and CDR2 SYGVKD. CDR3 length: 15 amino acids. Here the CDR3 DNA reads TGTGCCATCAGTTCGGGAGATATCTCCTACAATGAGCAGTTCTTC. Translating it yields CAISSGDISYNEQFF.

The count of this clone is one. This sequence joins TRBV6-6 and TRBJ2-7; tentatively, D is TRBD1 or TRBD2 (5 bases each). The V gene lost 8 bases and the J gene lost 0 bases, with 14 bases spanning the gap. The length of the CDR3 is 14 residues. Germline lookup yields CDR1 MNHNY and CDR2 SVGAGI (reference sequence). CDR3 sequence reads: CASRWDHSSYEQYF. Here the CDR3 DNA reads TGTGCCAGCCGATGGGACCACAGCTCCTACGAGCAGTACTTC.

This chain uses TRBV7-2 with TRBJ2-7; TRBD1 is a possible D gene (5 bases). V shed 5 bases and J shed 4 bases, with 15 bases lying between them. Germline assignment: CDR1 SGHTA and CDR2 FQGNSA. CDR3 length: 14 residues. CDR3 sequence reads: CASSPQPDSYEQYF. The CDR3 DNA is TGTGCCAGCAGCCCCCAGCCCGACAGTTACGAGCAGTACTTC.

In regard to this clone: The same CDR3 also results from other DNA sequences found in this sample. This sequence joins TRBV10-3 and TRBJ1-5, with D unclear. V shed 0 bases and J shed 7 bases, with 7 bases lying between them. CDR1 is ENHRY, CDR2 SYGVKD, per germline. The CDR3 sequence is 13 residues long. CDR3 residues: CAISESREQPQHF. As DNA, the CDR3 is TGTGCCATCAGTGAGTCTCGAGAACAGCCCCAGCATTTT.

The V gene is TRBV18, the J gene TRBJ1-5; no firm D call. CDR3 length: 17 residues. CDR1 KGHSH and CDR2 LQKENI come from the germline V gene. Trimming pared 2 bases from V and 0 bases from J, leaving 14 bases between. The CDR3 here is CASSPSSPTNSNQPQHF. In DNA form, the CDR3 reads TGTGCCAGCTCACCAAGCTCCCCGACGAATAGCAATCAGCCCCAGCATTTT.

This clone was detected once. The rearrangement uses TRBV29-1 and TRBJ1-3; tentative D call: TRBD1 (5 bases). This CDR3 region has 15 residues. Germline assignment: CDR1 SQVTM and CDR2 ANQGSEA. Trimming cost V 2 bases and J 4 bases, with 15 bases left between them. CDR3 protein: CSVESVGRVGNTIYF. The CDR3, as DNA: TGCAGCGTTGAATCGGTTGGCAGGGTCGGAAACACCATATATTTT.

The count of this clone is one. The V gene is TRBV6-6, the J gene TRBJ1-6; 12 nucleotides line up with TRBD1. CDR1 MNHNY and CDR2 SVGAGI come from the germline V gene (reference sequence). Trimming took 5 bases from V and 9 from J; bases not matched to a gene: 8. This CDR3 is 16 amino acids long. CDR3 sequence reads: CASSTGTGGTFSPLHF. In nucleotides, the CDR3 is TGTGCCAGCAGTACCGGGACAGGGGGCACCTTTTCACCCCTCCACTTT.

The chain joins TRBV18 to TRBJ2-7, with 8 bases matching TRBD2. The V segment lost 3 bases and the J segment 7 bases; nucleotides outside the gene matches: 11. CDR3 length equals 15 residues. In germline, CDR1 is KGHSH, CDR2 LQKENI. This CDR3 reads CASSPTSGSLNEQYF. The DNA for the CDR3 is TGTGCCAGCTCACCCACTAGCGGATCCCTGAATGAGCAGTACTTC.

V usage is TRBV6-6 and J usage is TRBJ2-3; 7 bases align to TRBD1. The J segment lost 6 bases and the V segment lost 4 bases, leaving 7 bases of the junction unmatched. The CDR3 contains 14 residues. Germline V gene sequence: CDR1 MNHNY, CDR2 SVGAGI (reference sequence). DNA of the CDR3: TGTGCCAGCAGTTTCCAGACAGGGATGGATACGCAGTATTTT. This translates into CASSFQTGMDTQYF.

The V and J genes are TRBV18 and TRBJ2-7; 7 nucleotides line up with TRBD2. Germline CDR1 and CDR2: KGHSH and LQKENI. The CDR3 consists of 14 residues. Germline trimming cut 2 bases from V and 3 bases from J; bases unmatched to any gene: 4. The CDR3 spells CASSPRDYDYEQYF. For the CDR3, the DNA is TGTGCCAGCTCACCAAGGGACTACGACTACGAGCAGTACTTC.